A few counts support the clone carrying this TCR beta chain. Its antigen is unknown. Pooled together were second doses at about 4 or about 12 weeks. TCRdb's table, derived via immunoSEQ multiplex PCR, lists solely in-frame clones and lacks some. The sample consists of 90,000 to 110,000 clones, 89% of them appearing once. This entry belongs to a study of T cell responses to AZD1222 COVID-19 vaccine. Study-level points and caveats: Targeting of unmutated variant regions was reportedly seen in nearly half of spike-specific TCRs. Vaccination with two AZD1222 doses was followed by a rise in Spike-specific TCR breadth and depth. Just a handful of AZD1222 recipients were seropositive at baseline.

This CDR3 comprises 16 residues. Per germline, CDR1 KGHSH and CDR2 LQKENI. V was clipped by 6 bases and J by 4 bases; unmatched bases: 14. The material was peripheral blood, obtained 28 days after the second AZD1222 dose. This TCR was sampled from an adult who received the AZD1222 COVID-19 vaccine. The J gene is TRBJ2-7, the V gene TRBV18, with 8 bases lining up with TRBD2. CDR3 protein: CASSPSLSGGRYEQYF. The CDR3 DNA reads as TGTGCCAGCTCTCCGTCCCTTTCTGGCGGGAGGTACGAGCAGTACTTC.